This is a list of T cell receptor beta chains from one sample in a study of T cells in Graves' hyperthyroidism and ophthalmopathy. TCRdb called the multiplex PCR reads again in MiXCR, with one record for every CDR3 protein. The sample includes around 540,000 distinct CDR3 sequences, under 60% seen only once; the top ten take about 7.8%. Specimen: peripheral blood or thyroid tissue (not recorded which). Receptors were obtained from a young woman with Graves' hyperthyroidism. Both conserved end residues are part of each CDR3. D genes are given only for firm matches. Not every row has a clone size; where given, it reads once, few, many or a size class.

d_gene	j_gene	v_gene	abundance	CDR3aa	CDR3nt
TRBD1	TRBJ2-6	TRBV29-1	-	CSVRTGPSGANVLTF	TGCAGCGTTAGGACAGGACCCTCTGGGGCCAACGTCCTGACTTTC
-	TRBJ2-5	TRBV7-2	-	CASSPGGGGETQYF	TGTGCCAGCAGCCCCGGGGGAGGAGGAGAGACCCAGTACTTC
TRBD1	TRBJ2-5	TRBV7-3	many	CASSLSRTGNETQYF	TGTGCCAGCAGCTTAAGCCGGACAGGGAACGAGACCCAGTACTTC
TRBD1	TRBJ2-7	TRBV15	-	CATSSVGTGIYEQYF	TGTGCCACCAGTAGTGTCGGGACAGGGATATACGAGCAGTACTTC
TRBD1	TRBJ2-3	TRBV20-1	few	CSARGTGNPDTQYF	TGCAGTGCTAGAGGGACAGGGAACCCAGATACGCAGTATTTT
-	TRBJ1-5	TRBV6-5	-	CASSYEGSAGQPQHF	TGTGCCAGCAGCTACGAAGGCTCTGCAGGTCAGCCCCAGCATTTT
-	TRBJ2-7	TRBV20-1	few	CSAREVTRRYEQYF	TGCAGTGCTAGAGAGGTGACTAGACGGTACGAGCAGTACTTC
-	TRBJ2-1	TRBV25-1	few	CASSDLTEQFF	TGTGCCAGCAGTGACTTAACTGAGCAGTTCTTC
-	TRBJ1-4	TRBV24-1	-	CATSDSRTDTDATNEKLFF	TGTGCCACCAGTGACTCGAGGACAGATACCGATGCAACTAATGAAAAACTGTTTTTT
TRBD1	TRBJ2-7	TRBV5-1	-	CASQPGQGSYEQYF	TGCGCCAGCCAACCGGGACAGGGCTCCTACGAGCAGTACTTC
-	TRBJ1-3	TRBV7-6	-	CARHSGNTIYF	TGTGCTAGACACTCTGGAAACACCATATATTTT
TRBD2	TRBJ2-5	TRBV7-2	few	CASTHGGEETQYF	TGTGCCAGCACCCACGGGGGGGAAGAGACCCAGTACTTC
TRBD1	TRBJ2-7	TRBV24-1	many	CATSVSQGAEQYF	TGTGCCACCAGTGTGAGCCAGGGGGCCGAGCAGTACTTC
-	TRBJ2-7	TRBV9	-	CASGLRISSYEQYF	TGTGCCAGCGGCCTTCGGATAAGCTCCTACGAGCAGTACTTC
-	TRBJ2-7	TRBV7-6	few	CASSPGRSDYEQYF	TGTGCCAGCAGCCCGGGGAGGTCTGACTACGAGCAGTACTTC
-	TRBJ1-5	TRBV7-9	many	CASSLGTVNQPQHF	TGTGCCAGCAGCTTAGGGACAGTCAATCAGCCCCAGCATTTT
-	TRBJ2-5	TRBV20-1	-	CSATPRGYQETQYF	TGCAGTGCTACCCCTCGGGGGTACCAAGAGACCCAGTACTTC
-	TRBJ1-1	TRBV9	many	CASSVVLNTEAFF	TGTGCCAGCAGCGTAGTTCTGAACACTGAAGCTTTCTTT
TRBD2	TRBJ2-5	TRBV20-1	once	CSARLAGVRLIETQYF	TGCAGTGCTAGACTAGCGGGAGTTCGGTTAATAGAGACCCAGTACTTC
-	TRBJ1-6	TRBV2	many	CASSSGAYNSPLHF	TGTGCCAGCAGCTCCGGGGCCTATAATTCACCCCTCCACTTT
-	TRBJ1-2	TRBV2	-	CASSPWTVNYGYTF	TGTGCCAGCAGTCCCTGGACGGTGAACTATGGCTACACCTTC
TRBD1	TRBJ1-4	TRBV7-9	few	CASSLGQGRSEKLFF	TGTGCCAGCAGCCTTGGACAGGGGAGAAGTGAAAAACTGTTTTTT
-	TRBJ2-5	TRBV6-1	-	CASSRGSTAGTQYF	TGTGCCAGCAGTAGGGGCTCCACGGCTGGGACCCAGTACTTC
TRBD2	TRBJ2-5	TRBV11-1	-	CASSQGVWTVDFSREALPRETQYF	TGTGCCAGCAGCCAAGGAGTCTGGACGGTGGATTTTTCCCGGGAGGCTCTTCCCAGGGAGACCCAGTACTTC
-	TRBJ2-5	TRBV7-2	few	CASSYRDYRGETQYF	TGTGCCAGCAGTTACCGGGACTACAGGGGTGAGACCCAGTACTTC
TRBD1	TRBJ1-1	TRBV11-1	-	CASSWPFLGQRVGEAFF	TGTGCCAGCAGTTGGCCCTTTCTGGGACAGAGAGTAGGTGAAGCTTTCTTT
TRBD1	TRBJ1-1	TRBV12-5	few	CASGLGQGSQAFF	TGTGCTAGTGGTTTGGGACAGGGAAGTCAAGCTTTCTTT
TRBD1	TRBJ1-2	TRBV7-3	-	CASSPLRRTGDGYTF	TGTGCCAGCAGTCCACTCCGTAGGACAGGGGATGGCTACACCTTC
TRBD2	TRBJ2-7	TRBV19	-	CASSHGTSGSSYEQYF	TGTGCCAGTAGTCATGGGACTAGCGGGAGCTCCTACGAGCAGTACTTC
TRBD1	TRBJ1-2	TRBV29-1	-	CSVATGRGYTF	TGCAGCGTTGCGACAGGGCGAGGCTACACCTTC
-	TRBJ1-2	TRBV24-1	-	CAASDLENYGYTF	TGTGCCGCCAGTGACCTGGAAAACTATGGCTACACCTTC
TRBD1	TRBJ1-5	TRBV2	-	CASGTGVGNQPQHF	TGTGCCAGCGGGACAGGGGTCGGCAATCAGCCCCAGCATTTT
-	TRBJ1-5	TRBV11-1	-	CASSLAQSGYGNQPQHF	TGTGCCAGCAGCTTAGCGCAGTCAGGCTACGGGAATCAGCCCCAGCATTTT
-	TRBJ2-5	TRBV19	-	CASSIEDWGREETQYF	TGTGCCAGTAGTATAGAAGACTGGGGGCGCGAGGAGACCCAGTACTTC
-	TRBJ2-7	TRBV7-9	-	CASSSRGGGTGGSYEQYF	TGTGCCAGCAGCTCAAGGGGGGGTGGAACAGGGGGATCCTACGAGCAGTACTTC
-	TRBJ1-1	TRBV12-3/TRBV12-4	-	CASSSHQGSPEAFF	TGTGCCAGCAGTTCTCATCAGGGGTCCCCTGAAGCTTTCTTT
-	TRBJ1-4	TRBV25-1	many	CASSEGSGRSGEKLFF	TGTGCCAGCAGTGAAGGGAGTGGAAGGAGCGGTGAAAAACTGTTTTTT
-	TRBJ1-2	TRBV29-1	-	CSVGSLTYGYTF	TGCAGCGTCGGGTCCCTTACCTATGGCTACACCTTC
-	TRBJ1-5	TRBV20-1	-	CSAPLNQMQPQHF	TGCAGTGCCCCGCTCAACCAGATGCAGCCCCAGCATTTT
-	TRBJ2-6	TRBV29-1	-	CSVETAAYVLTF	TGCAGCGTTGAGACGGCGGCCTACGTCCTGACTTTC
-	TRBJ1-5	TRBV20-1	-	CSASDRNQPQHF	TGCAGTGCTAGCGATAGGAATCAGCCCCAGCATTTT
TRBD1	TRBJ1-2	TRBV19	few	CASSKSGTGGYGYTF	TGTGCCAGTAGTAAATCGGGGACAGGGGGCTACGGCTACACCTTC
-	TRBJ1-2	TRBV29-1	many	CSAASGWGGYTF	TGCAGCGCGGCTTCGGGGTGGGGCGGCTACACCTTC
TRBD1	TRBJ1-1	TRBV24-1	many	CATSDTGATEAFF	TGTGCCACCAGTGACACAGGGGCCACTGAAGCTTTCTTT
-	TRBJ1-2	TRBV10-2	-	CASSRPGDALFANYGYTF	TGTGCCAGCAGTCGGCCCGGGGACGCCCTCTTTGCTAACTATGGCTACACCTTC
-	TRBJ1-2	TRBV2	-	CASSSREQEGYTF	TGTGCCAGCAGTTCCAGGGAGCAGGAAGGCTACACCTTC
TRBD1	TRBJ2-5	TRBV18	once	CASSQTGVETQYF	TGTGCCAGCTCACAGACAGGGGTGGAGACCCAGTACTTC
-	TRBJ1-6	TRBV25-1	-	CASSQGSVRTPLHF	TGTGCCAGCAGTCAGGGATCGGTAAGGACACCCCTCCACTTT